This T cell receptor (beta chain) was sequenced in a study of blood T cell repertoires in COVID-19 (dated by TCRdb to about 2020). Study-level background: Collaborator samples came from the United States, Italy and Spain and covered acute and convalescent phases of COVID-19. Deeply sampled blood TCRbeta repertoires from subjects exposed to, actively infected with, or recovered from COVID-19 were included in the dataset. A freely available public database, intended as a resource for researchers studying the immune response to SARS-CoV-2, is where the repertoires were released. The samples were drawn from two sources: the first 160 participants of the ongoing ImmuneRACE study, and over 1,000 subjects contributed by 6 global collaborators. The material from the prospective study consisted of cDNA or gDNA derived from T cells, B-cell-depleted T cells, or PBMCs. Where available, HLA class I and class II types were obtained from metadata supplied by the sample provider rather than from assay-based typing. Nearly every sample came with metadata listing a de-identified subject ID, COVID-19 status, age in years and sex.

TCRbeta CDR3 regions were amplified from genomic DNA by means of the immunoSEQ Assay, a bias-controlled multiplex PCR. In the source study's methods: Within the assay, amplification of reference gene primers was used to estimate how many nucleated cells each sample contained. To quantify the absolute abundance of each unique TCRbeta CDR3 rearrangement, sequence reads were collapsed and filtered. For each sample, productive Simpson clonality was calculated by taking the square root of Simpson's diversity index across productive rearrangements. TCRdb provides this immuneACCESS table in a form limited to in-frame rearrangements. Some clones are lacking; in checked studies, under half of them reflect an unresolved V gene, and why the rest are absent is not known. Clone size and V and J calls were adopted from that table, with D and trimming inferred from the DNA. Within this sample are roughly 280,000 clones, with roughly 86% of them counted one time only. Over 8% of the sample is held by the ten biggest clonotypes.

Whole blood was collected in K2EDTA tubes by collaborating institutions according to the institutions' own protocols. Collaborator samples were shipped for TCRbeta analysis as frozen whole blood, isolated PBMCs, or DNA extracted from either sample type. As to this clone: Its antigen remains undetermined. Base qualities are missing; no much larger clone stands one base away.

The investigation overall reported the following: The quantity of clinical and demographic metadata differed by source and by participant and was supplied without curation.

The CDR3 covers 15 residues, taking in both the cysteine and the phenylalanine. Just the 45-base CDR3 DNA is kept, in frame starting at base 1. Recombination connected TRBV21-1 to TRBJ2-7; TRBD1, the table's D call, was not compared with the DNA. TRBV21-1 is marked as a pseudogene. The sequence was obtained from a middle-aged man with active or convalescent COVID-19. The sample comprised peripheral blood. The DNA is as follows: TGTGCCAGCAGCACGGGACAGGGGACTTCCTACGAGCAGTACTTC. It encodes CASSTGQGTSYEQYF.